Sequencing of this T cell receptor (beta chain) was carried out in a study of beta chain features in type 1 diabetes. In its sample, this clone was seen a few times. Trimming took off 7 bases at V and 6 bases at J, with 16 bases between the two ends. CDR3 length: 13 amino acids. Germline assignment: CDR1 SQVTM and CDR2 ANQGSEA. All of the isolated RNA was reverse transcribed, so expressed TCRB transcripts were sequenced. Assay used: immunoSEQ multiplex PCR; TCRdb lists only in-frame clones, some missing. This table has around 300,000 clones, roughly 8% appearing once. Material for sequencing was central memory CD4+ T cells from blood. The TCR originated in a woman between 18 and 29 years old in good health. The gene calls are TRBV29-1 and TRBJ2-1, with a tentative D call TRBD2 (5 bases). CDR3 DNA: TGCAGCGCCGAGGGCCTAAGGAGCAATGAGCAGTTCTTC. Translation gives CSAEGLRSNEQFF.